Detailed here is one T cell receptor beta chain. In germline, CDR1 is ENHRY, CDR2 SYGVKD. The CDR3 contains 11 residues. The V gene lost 8 bases and the J gene lost 4 bases, with 8 bases spanning the gap. This entry belongs to a study of T cell responses to AZD1222 COVID-19 vaccine. Profiling relied on immunoSEQ multiplex PCR, and the TCRdb table lists in-frame clones only, not all of them. The sample lists roughly 150,000 clones; approximately 90% were seen once. The sequencing used peripheral blood, collected on day 0 of AZD1222 vaccination. The receptor comes from an adult in good health. The rearrangement uses TRBV10-3 and TRBJ1-2, with D unresolved. CDR3 protein: CAISVSYGYTF. The CDR3 bases are TGTGCCATCTCAGTATCCTATGGCTACACCTTC.